This TCR beta chain originates from a study of blood T cells in healthy people across ages. As for the study in general: Capturing about one barcoded beta molecule per two T cells was achieved by template switching.

Study-wide results and limits: Conclusively comparing naive with antigen-experienced cells was impossible with unsorted PBMCs. Considered underestimates were the diversity estimates obtained from one million T cells.

This clonotype appeared a few times. No antigen is known for it. There are 16 residues in the CDR3. Germline CDR1 is MNHNS and CDR2 is SASEGT. The V gene lost 2 bases and the J gene lost 0 bases, with 12 bases spanning the gap. Sample-barcoded 5' priming and a J-beta primer mix drove a second PCR of 7 to 11 cycles. Every cDNA molecule bore a tag from a template-switch adaptor containing 12 random nucleotides. Each CDR3 protein is one row after TCRdb ran MiXCR on the 5' RACE reads. The sample holds around 790,000 distinct CDR3 sequences, under 55% seen once. Sequencing was carried out using blood. This TCR came from a man in his 60s in good health. The V and J genes are TRBV6-1 and TRBJ2-3; unclear D gene. The CDR3 sequence: CASSEHLLRSTDTQYF. CDR3 sequence (DNA): TGTGCCAGCAGTGAACATCTCTTGCGGAGCACAGATACGCAGTATTTT.